Listed here are 20 T cell receptor beta chains from one sample, sequenced in a study of T cells in Graves' hyperthyroidism and ophthalmopathy. The source material, RNA transcripts, was used to amplify TCR beta CDR3 regions. During a first-round RT-PCR of the TCR CDR3, the HTBI primer set was used. Via MiXCR, TCRdb re-called the multiplex PCR reads, giving one row per CDR3 protein. The data hold about 200,000 distinct CDR3 sequences, with roughly a sixth observed a single time. Material for sequencing was blood. The receptors stem from a woman between 45 and 60 years old with Graves' hyperthyroidism.

This chain uses TRBV7-2 with TRBJ2-2; tentative D call: TRBD1 (6 bases). The CDR3 runs 15 residues. V was clipped by 3 bases and J by 3 bases, with 11 bases between them. CDR1 and CDR2 from the germline V gene are SGHTA and FQGNSA. For the CDR3, the DNA is TGTGCCAGCAGCTTTGGGCAGGGGTACACCGGGGAGCTGTTTTTT. The encoded protein is CASSFGQGYTGELFF.

The chain links TRBV5-1 to TRBJ1-6; 12 positions agree with TRBD1. This CDR3 has 17 residues. Germline loops: CDR1 SGHRS, CDR2 YFSETQ. The junction had 14 bases not matched to a gene; V was cut back by 4 bases and J by 12 bases. CDR3: CASSASVSGTGGLPLHF. The CDR3 bases are TGCGCCAGCAGCGCCTCGGTCTCTGGGACAGGGGGCTTACCCCTCCACTTT.

The chain is built from TRBV28 and TRBJ1-5, with no clear D. Germline values: CDR1 MDHEN, CDR2 SYDVKM. The CDR3 totals 15 residues. V was shortened by 5 bases and J by 0 bases, with 11 bases between the two germline ends. CDR3 amino acids: CASSPEQYSNQPQHF. The CDR3 coding sequence is TGTGCCAGCAGTCCAGAACAGTATAGCAATCAGCCCCAGCATTTT.

There are many counts of this clonotype. The chain has TRBV11-1 and TRBJ1-2; D might be TRBD1 (5 bases). CDR3 length equals 15 residues. Germline loops: CDR1 SGHAT, CDR2 FQDESV (reference sequence). Trimming removed 4 bases at V and 0 bases at J, with 12 bases between. CDR3 amino acids: CASSSSATANYGYTF. CDR3 DNA: TGTGCCAGCAGCTCAAGCGCGACAGCTAACTATGGCTACACCTTC.

The chain recombines TRBV2 with TRBJ2-7; 7 bases are a match to TRBD2. J lost 3 bases, V lost 2 bases, and 10 bases had no gene match. CDR1 and CDR2 from the germline V gene are SNHLY and FYNNEI. The CDR3 covers 16 residues. Here the CDR3 reads CASSEWVRGEVYEQYF. CDR3 DNA: TGTGCCAGCAGTGAATGGGTTCGGGGGGAGGTCTACGAGCAGTACTTC.

In its sample, this clonotype was seen many times. The genes are TRBV20-1 and TRBJ1-2; TRBD1 might be the D (6 bases). V was trimmed by 1 base and J by 5 bases, leaving 20 bases between them. Germline V gene sequence: CDR1 DFQATT, CDR2 SNEGSKA (reference sequence). The CDR3 runs 16 residues. CDR3 coding DNA: TGCAGTGCTAGAGTCAACGGGGGGCGGACAGTTTATGGCTACACCTTC. This codes for CSARVNGGRTVYGYTF.

This clonotype showed up many times. This sequence joins TRBV11-3 and TRBJ1-1, with D hard to call. Trimming removed 5 bases from V and 4 bases from J, with 11 bases in between. Per germline, CDR1 SGHNT and CDR2 YENEEA. The CDR3 is made up of 13 amino acids. The CDR3: CASSPSIITEAFF. For the CDR3, the DNA is TGTGCCAGCAGCCCCAGTATAATCACTGAAGCTTTCTTT.

Many counts were recorded for this clonotype. The chain combines TRBV28 with TRBJ2-5; D ambiguous. The V gene lost 2 bases and the J gene lost 2 bases, with 12 bases spanning the gap. The length of the CDR3 is 15 residues. Germline V gene data show CDR1 as MDHEN and CDR2 as SYDVKM. The CDR3 DNA is TGTGCCAGCAGTTTAAATCAATTGGGGCAAGAGACCCAGTACTTC. Amino acids: CASSLNQLGQETQYF.

The rearrangement links TRBV27 to TRBJ2-3; a weak D match, TRBD2 (6 bases). Germline-derived CDR1 and CDR2 are MNHEY and SMNVEV (reference sequence). Trimming stripped 8 bases from V and 3 bases from J, with 21 bases between. The CDR3 extends over 16 amino acids. The CDR3 DNA follows: TGTGCCAGCGGTCTTTCGATGTCAGGACTAACAGATACGCAGTATTTT. It is translated as CASGLSMSGLTDTQYF.

The genes are TRBV18 and TRBJ1-1, with D maybe TRBD1 (5 bases). CDR3 length: 16 residues. The germline V gene encodes CDR1 KGHSH and CDR2 LQKENI. Trimming removed 2 bases at V and 2 bases at J, with 15 bases between. The CDR3 DNA is TGTGCCAGCTCACCAAAATCAGGGCAGGGAAACACTGAAGCTTTCTTT. This codes for CASSPKSGQGNTEAFF.

This clonotype was counted many times. The genes are TRBV2 and TRBJ2-2, with D perhaps matching TRBD2 (6 bases). V lost 6 bases to trimming and J lost 1 base, with 15 bases between them. Germline lookup yields CDR1 SNHLY and CDR2 FYNNEI. This CDR3 is built from 16 residues. The CDR3 spells CASRAASGENTGELFF. For the CDR3, the DNA is TGTGCCAGCAGGGCAGCGTCGGGGGAGAACACCGGGGAGCTGTTTTTT.

To note about this clonotype: One end of the junction fails to match germline, which may point to a read error. The chain recombines TRBV2 with TRBJ1-1; 8 bases are shared with TRBD1. Germline V gene lookup returns CDR1 SNHLY and CDR2 FYNNEI. CDR3 length: 15 residues. CDR3 in amino acids: CASGETGVGNTEAFF. CDR3 sequence (DNA): TGTGCCAGCGGTGAGACAGGGGTGGGGAACACTGAAGCTTTCTTT.

Only a few counts were recorded for this clonotype. The chain uses TRBV24-1 and TRBJ2-1; D gene uncertain. This CDR3 is 11 amino acids long. Germline V gives CDR1 KGHDR, CDR2 SFDVKD. V was clipped by 3 bases and J by 6 bases, with 2 bases between them. The chain's CDR3 is CATSDTNEQFF. In DNA, the CDR3 is TGTGCCACCAGTGATACCAATGAGCAGTTCTTC.

The table lists this clonotype with many counts. The chain uses TRBV30 and TRBJ1-2; D uncertain. CDR1 and CDR2 from the germline V gene are GTSNPN and SVGIG (reference sequence). The CDR3 totals 14 residues. Trimming removed 3 bases at V and 4 bases at J, with 15 bases between. CDR3 nucleotide sequence: TGTGCCTGGAGAAATAACGGGATCGGCTATGGCTACACCTTC. Translation gives CAWRNNGIGYGYTF.

This clonotype came up many times. DNA for the CDR3: TGTGCCAGCAGTTTAAGCGTCGAAAACATTCAGTACTTC. Residues: CASSLSVENIQYF. V and J are TRBV12-3 or TRBV12-4 and TRBJ2-4, with D hard to call. The CDR3 is 13 amino acids. V was clipped by 2 bases and J by 5 bases, with 7 bases between them.

This clonotype was seen repeatedly, ten times or more. The chain combines TRBV2 with TRBJ1-2; TRBD1 is a possible D gene (6 bases). The germline V gene has CDR1 SNHLY and CDR2 FYNNEI. The CDR3 totals 16 residues. Trimming took 0 bases from V and 3 from J, leaving 14 bases between them. CDR3 protein: CASSEAFQGSDYGYTF. CDR3 DNA: TGTGCCAGCAGTGAAGCGTTTCAGGGGTCGGACTATGGCTACACCTTC.

This chain links TRBV7-9 with TRBJ2-3, with D possibly matching TRBD1 (5 bases). CDR3 length: 17 residues. Trimming took 1 base from V and 1 from J, leaving 15 bases between them. Per germline, CDR1 SEHNR and CDR2 FQNEAQ (reference sequence). CDR3 residues: CASSLDFGHIGTDTQYF. The CDR3 DNA sequence: TGTGCCAGCAGCTTAGATTTTGGACATATCGGCACAGATACGCAGTATTTT.

This clonotype has at least ten counts. The chain combines TRBV30 with TRBJ1-5, with D hard to call. The CDR3 extends over 14 amino acids. The V gene's germline CDR1 is GTSNPN and CDR2 SVGIG (reference sequence). Trimming removed 0 bases at V and 1 base at J, with 7 bases between. The CDR3 loop is CAWSVGLSNQPQHF. For the CDR3, the DNA is TGTGCCTGGAGTGTTGGGCTGAGCAATCAGCCCCAGCATTTT.

This clonotype was counted ten times or more. The chain links TRBV2 to TRBJ2-3; D is uncertain. Per the germline V gene, CDR1 is SNHLY and CDR2 is FYNNEI. V was cut by 3 bases and J by 1 base, with 8 bases left in between. This CDR3 has 14 amino acids. The CDR3 region is CASSDKTRTDTQYF. The CDR3 region has the DNA TGTGCCAGCAGTGATAAAACACGCACAGATACGCAGTATTTT.

The J gene is TRBJ1-5, the V gene TRBV5-6; D possibly corresponds to TRBD1 (5 bases). Trimming pared 1 base from V and 0 bases from J, leaving 17 bases between. The germline gives CDR1 SGHDT, CDR2 YYEEEE. CDR3 length: 18 amino acids. The CDR3 sequence is CASSLSLQGRGSNQPQHF. In DNA form, the CDR3 reads TGTGCCAGCAGCTTGTCTTTGCAGGGAAGAGGTAGCAATCAGCCCCAGCATTTT. Drawing the rest from reference TRBV5-6 and TRBJ1-5, the complete variable domain is DAGVTQSPTHLIKTRGQQVTLRCSPKSGHDTVSWYQQALGQGPQFIFQYYEEEERQRGNFPDRFSGHQFPNYSSELNVNALLLGDSALYLCASSLSLQGRGSNQPQHFGDGTRLSIL.